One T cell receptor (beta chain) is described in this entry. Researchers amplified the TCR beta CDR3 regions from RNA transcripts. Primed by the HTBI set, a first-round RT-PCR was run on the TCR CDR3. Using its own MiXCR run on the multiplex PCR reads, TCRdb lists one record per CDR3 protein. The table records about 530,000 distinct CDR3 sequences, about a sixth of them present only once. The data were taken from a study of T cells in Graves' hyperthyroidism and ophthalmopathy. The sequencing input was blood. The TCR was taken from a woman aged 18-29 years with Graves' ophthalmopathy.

DNA for the CDR3: TGCAGTGCCAAGGGGGATTATATGAACACTGAAGCTTTCTTT. Its translation: CSAKGDYMNTEAFF. The gene calls are TRBV20-1 and TRBJ1-1; perhaps TRBD1 as D (6 bases). This CDR3 region has 14 residues. V was clipped by 6 bases and J by 0 bases, with 14 bases between them. CDR1 and CDR2 from the germline V gene are DFQATT and SNEGSKA (reference sequence).